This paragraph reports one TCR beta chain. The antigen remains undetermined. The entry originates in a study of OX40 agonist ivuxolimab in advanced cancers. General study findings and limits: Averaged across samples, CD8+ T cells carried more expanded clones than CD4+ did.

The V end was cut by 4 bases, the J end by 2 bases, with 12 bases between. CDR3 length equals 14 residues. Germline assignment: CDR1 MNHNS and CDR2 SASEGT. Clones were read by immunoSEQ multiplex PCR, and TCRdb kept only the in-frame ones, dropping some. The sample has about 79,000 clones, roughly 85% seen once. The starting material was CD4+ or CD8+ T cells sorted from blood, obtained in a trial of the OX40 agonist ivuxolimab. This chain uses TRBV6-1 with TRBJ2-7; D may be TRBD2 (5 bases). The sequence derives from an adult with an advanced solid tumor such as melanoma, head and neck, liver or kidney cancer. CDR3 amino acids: CASSVLASPYEQYF. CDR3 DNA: TGTGCCAGCAGTGTGTTAGCGTCCCCCTACGAGCAGTACTTC.